These T cell receptor beta chains were read from a single sample in a study of blood T cell repertoires in COVID-19. This table comes from immunoSEQ multiplex PCR, and its TCRdb copy is limited to in-frame clones, with some not included. The data contain some 180,000 clones, about four fifths of them seen just once; the ten biggest clones take up about 6.9%. The source material was peripheral blood. These receptors originate from a man aged 55 to 70 with acute or convalescent COVID-19. Each CDR3 is given with its conserved first and last residue. The order of the fields is clone size, J gene, V gene, CDR3 length, D gene, CDR3 protein, CDR3 DNA. D genes are given only for firm matches. Clone size is given for some rows only: seen once, a few or many times, or a class if the clone is expanded.

>few|TRBJ1-5|TRBV5-6|18|-
CASSLMAAGPLSNQPQHF
TGTGCCAGCAGCTTGATGGCGGCAGGGCCCCTTAGCAATCAGCCCCAGCATTTT
>-|TRBJ1-4|TRBV9|15|-
CASSPPRGGNEKLFF
TGTGCCAGCAGCCCCCCTCGGGGGGGTAATGAAAAACTGTTTTTT
>-|TRBJ2-3|TRBV4-1|17|TRBD2
CASSQVTSGRARDTQYF
TGCGCCAGCAGCCAAGTTACTAGCGGGAGGGCCCGGGATACGCAGTATTTT
>-|TRBJ2-1|TRBV6-5|16|TRBD2
CASSSFLAGLHNEQFF
TGTGCCAGCAGTTCCTTCCTAGCGGGGCTTCACAATGAGCAGTTCTTC
>-|TRBJ2-4|TRBV11-3|17|TRBD2
CASSSWTSGKIENIQYF
TGTGCCAGCAGCTCATGGACTAGCGGGAAAATAGAAAACATTCAGTACTTC
>-|TRBJ2-7|TRBV5-1|15|TRBD1
CASSLGGTGGEEQYF
TGCGCCAGCAGCTTGGGAGGGACAGGGGGTGAAGAGCAGTACTTC
>-|TRBJ1-6|TRBV19|15|TRBD1
CASRGQGVYNSPLHF
TGTGCCAGTAGGGGACAGGGCGTTTATAATTCACCCCTCCACTTT
>-|TRBJ1-4|TRBV6-6|16|TRBD1
CASSYSTGGASEKLFF
TGTGCCAGCAGTTACTCGACAGGGGGCGCGAGTGAAAAACTGTTTTTT
>-|TRBJ2-3|TRBV3-1/TRBV3-2|11|TRBD2
CASSLETSVYF
TGTGCCAGCAGCCTAGAGACTAGCGTGTATTTT
>-|TRBJ1-5|TRBV24-1|16|-
CATSDNSHYSNQPQHF
TGTGCCACCAGTGACAACTCCCACTATAGCAATCAGCCCCAGCATTTT
>-|TRBJ2-3|TRBV5-1|15|-
CASSLASGTTDTQYF
TGCGCCAGCAGCTTGGCTTCGGGGACAACAGATACGCAGTATTTT
>few|TRBJ1-5|TRBV19|16|TRBD1
CASSILGQGRGQPQHF
TGTGCCAGTAGTATCTTGGGACAGGGAAGGGGCCAGCCCCAGCATTTT
>few|TRBJ1-3|TRBV10-2|17|TRBD1
CASSDPTGLFGGNTIYF
TGCGCCAGCAGTGACCCGACAGGGCTGTTCGGTGGAAACACCATATATTTT
>few|TRBJ1-5|TRBV6-5|15|-
CASSLSHYSNQPQHF
TGTGCCAGCAGTTTGTCCCACTATAGCAATCAGCCCCAGCATTTT
>-|TRBJ1-4|TRBV6-5|15|TRBD1
CASRQPGQGNEKLFF
TGTGCCAGCAGACAACCGGGACAGGGTAATGAAAAACTGTTTTTT
>-|TRBJ1-2|TRBV19|14|-
CASSIAGVSYGYTF
TGTGCCAGTAGTATAGCGGGGGTCTCCTATGGCTACACCTTC
>-|TRBJ2-3|TRBV30|11|-
CAWSVLRTQYF
TGTGCCTGGAGTGTACTGAGAACGCAGTATTTT
>-|TRBJ1-2|TRBV5-1|14|TRBD1
CASSPIGTAYGYTF
TGCGCCAGCAGCCCGATTGGGACAGCTTATGGCTACACCTTC
>-|TRBJ2-1|TRBV12-3/TRBV12-4|13|TRBD2
CASRGSGSNEQFF
TGTGCCAGCAGAGGTAGCGGGAGCAATGAGCAGTTCTTC
>-|TRBJ1-1|TRBV7-8|14|-
CASSLEATAAEAFF
TGTGCCAGCAGCTTAGAGGCGACAGCCGCTGAAGCTTTCTTT
>-|TRBJ1-2|TRBV11-1|14|-
CASSEDRRGGGYTF
TGTGCCAGCAGCGAAGATCGTCGGGGGGGAGGCTACACCTTC
>few|TRBJ1-2|TRBV6-5|16|TRBD1
CASSSQRGQGPYGYTF
TGTGCCAGCAGTTCACAAAGGGGGCAGGGACCCTATGGCTACACCTTC
>many|TRBJ2-5|TRBV5-5|15|-
CASSLFGEVGETQYF
TGTGCCAGCAGCTTGTTCGGCGAGGTCGGGGAGACCCAGTACTTC
>few|TRBJ2-7|TRBV12-3/TRBV12-4|12|-
CASSFRRSEQYF
TGTGCCAGCAGTTTTCGGAGGAGCGAGCAGTACTTC
>-|TRBJ2-7|TRBV6-1|16|TRBD2
CASSGTGGERSYEQYF
TGTGCCAGCAGTGGGACCGGGGGGGAGCGCTCCTACGAGCAGTACTTC
>-|TRBJ1-2|TRBV29-1|12|-
CSVGYRFYGYTF
TGCAGCGTTGGGTACAGATTCTATGGCTACACCTTC
>-|TRBJ2-5|TRBV29-1|13|-
CSVEVPGLKTQYF
TGCAGCGTTGAAGTCCCCGGGTTGAAGACCCAGTACTTC
>-|TRBJ2-3|TRBV10-3|12|-
CAIRDTGDTQYF
TGTGCCATCAGGGACACTGGAGATACGCAGTATTTT
>few|TRBJ2-1|TRBV10-3|13|-
CAISEEVYNEQFF
TGTGCCATCAGTGAGGAGGTGTACAATGAGCAGTTCTTC
>-|TRBJ2-3|TRBV3-1/TRBV3-2|17|TRBD2
CASSQDGTGGRVDTQYF
TGTGCCAGCAGCCAAGACGGGACGGGGGGGCGAGTAGATACGCAGTATTTT
>once|TRBJ2-1|TRBV7-9|13|-
CASSLGGNHEQFF
TGTGCCAGCAGCTTAGGAGGTAATCATGAGCAGTTCTTC
>-|TRBJ2-7|TRBV5-6|14|TRBD2
CASRQAGLIYEQYF
TGTGCCAGCAGGCAAGCGGGGTTAATCTACGAGCAGTACTTC
>-|TRBJ2-7|TRBV6-5|15|TRBD2
CASVTSSGISYEQYF
TGTGCCAGCGTCACCTCTAGCGGGATCTCCTACGAGCAGTACTTC
>-|TRBJ1-2|TRBV5-1|14|-
CASSKGGGGGGYTF
TGCGCCAGCAGCAAAGGTGGTGGGGGCGGCGGCTACACCTTC
>-|TRBJ2-1|TRBV6-5|13|-
CASSLFAANEQFF
TGTGCCAGCAGTTTATTCGCGGCGAATGAGCAGTTCTTC
>-|TRBJ2-7|TRBV30|15|TRBD2
CAWSVRVAGTYEQYF
TGTGCCTGGAGTGTAAGGGTAGCGGGGACCTACGAGCAGTACTTC
>few|TRBJ2-2|TRBV6-4|14|TRBD2
CASIPGGVSGELFF
TGTGCCAGCATTCCCGGGGGGGTTTCCGGGGAGCTGTTTTTT
>-|TRBJ1-6|TRBV6-5|15|TRBD1
CASRGQGSYNSPLHF
TGTGCCAGCAGAGGACAGGGAAGTTATAATTCACCCCTCCACTTT
>-|TRBJ1-3|TRBV7-9|14|-
CASSLVGAGNTIYF
TGTGCCAGCAGCTTAGTCGGGGCTGGAAACACCATATATTTT
>-|TRBJ2-7|TRBV20-1|11|-
CSALGRYEQYF
TGCAGTGCCCTAGGGAGGTACGAGCAGTACTTC
>-|TRBJ1-2|TRBV18|13|-
CASSGADVSGYTF
TGTGCCAGCTCAGGGGCTGACGTATCGGGCTACACCTTC
>-|TRBJ1-1|TRBV10-3|14|-
CAISDTQVNTEAFF
TGTGCCATCAGTGATACACAGGTGAACACTGAAGCTTTCTTT
>-|TRBJ1-1|TRBV18|17|TRBD1
CASSPPGQGVGNTEAFF
TGTGCCAGCTCACCACCAGGACAGGGGGTGGGGAACACTGAAGCTTTCTTT
>-|TRBJ1-5|TRBV7-2|17|-
CASSSQQGPFLNQPQHF
TGTGCCAGCAGCTCCCAACAGGGCCCGTTTTTAAATCAGCCCCAGCATTTT
>few|TRBJ1-6|TRBV9|16|-
CASSSSGGGHNSPLHF
TGTGCCAGCAGCTCATCGGGAGGTGGGCATAATTCACCCCTCCACTTT
>-|TRBJ2-7|TRBV6-5|14|-
CASKSSTDAYEQYF
TGTGCCAGCAAATCGTCGACAGACGCCTACGAGCAGTACTTC
>few|TRBJ1-5|TRBV6-5|15|-
CASSQGSYSNQPQHF
TGTGCCAGCAGCCAGGGGTCCTACAGCAATCAGCCCCAGCATTTT
>-|TRBJ2-3|TRBV4-1|12|-
CASSQVEDTQYF
TGCGCCAGCAGCCAAGTCGAGGATACGCAGTATTTT
>once|TRBJ2-1|TRBV30|14|TRBD2
CAWRLTSRNGEQFF
TGTGCCTGGAGGTTGACTAGCCGGAATGGTGAGCAGTTCTTC
>-|TRBJ2-3|TRBV12-3/TRBV12-4|12|-
CASSPYTDTQYF
TGTGCCAGCAGTCCCTACACAGATACGCAGTATTTT
>-|TRBJ1-2|TRBV5-1|16|-
CASSPWREGKDYGYTF
TGCGCCAGCAGCCCTTGGCGGGAGGGGAAAGACTATGGCTACACCTTC
>-|TRBJ1-2|TRBV9|14|TRBD1
CASSLSGGGDGYTF
TGTGCCAGCAGCTTGTCAGGGGGCGGGGATGGCTACACCTTC